This TCR beta chain is from a study of OX40 agonist ivuxolimab in advanced cancers. The protocol was immunoSEQ multiplex PCR, while the TCRdb copy is restricted to in-frame clones and leaves out a portion. The sample lists 65,000 to 70,000 clones, around four fifths occurring once. Germline loops: CDR1 MNHNY, CDR2 SVGAGI (reference sequence). CDR3 length equals 15 residues. The J segment lost 4 bases and the V segment lost 8 bases, leaving 8 bases of the junction unmatched. Whole-study results and caveats: Blood T cells, both CD4+ and CD8+, expanded clonally by week 6 at 0.1 to 3.0 mg/kg.

Cycle 7 day 1, cycle 4 day 1, and baseline were the timepoints at which blood was sampled. To note about this clone: No antigen is known for it.

The sequencing here drew on CD4+ or CD8+ T cells sorted from blood, taken in a trial of the OX40 agonist ivuxolimab. The receptor's source is an adult with an advanced solid tumor such as melanoma, head and neck, liver or kidney cancer. The chain joins TRBV6-6 to TRBJ2-5; 12 bases fit TRBD1. CDR3 DNA: TGTGCCAGCGGGACCGGGACAGGGGGCGGAGAGACCCAGTACTTC. Encoded protein: CASGTGTGGGETQYF.